This T cell receptor beta chain was sequenced during a study of shared clonotypes between healthy human individuals. About the study: The donor pool was made up of two women and a few men aged 18 to 49. Whole-study findings and limits: Sorted-subset sequencing, rarefaction showed, was incomplete despite large depth.

TCRdb's table, derived via immunoSEQ multiplex PCR, lists solely in-frame clones and lacks some. The sample lists about 1.1 million clones; around 82% were seen once. Looked up from germline, CDR1 is SGHNT and CDR2 is YYREEE (reference sequence). CDR3 length equals 14 residues. V lost 4 bases and J 4 bases, leaving 14 bases between the germline ends. This clone has a handful of counts. No antigen is known for it. The receptor was isolated from a man between 18 and 29 years old in good health. Some clones in this sample may be carry-over from other donors' samples. The rearrangement uses TRBV5-4 and TRBJ1-2; D unclear. The sequenced sample was memory CD4+ T cells from PBMCs. Subset indicated: CD45RA-negative fraction. CDR3 nucleotide sequence: TGTGCCAGCAGCCACCCCCGGGGAGGCTATGGCTACACCTTC. Amino acid sequence: CASSHPRGGYGYTF.